The TCR beta chain under discussion was sequenced for a study of shared clonotypes between healthy human individuals. The study's findings and limits: A handful of donors shared 4.5% to 6.5% of their naive CD4 clonotypes. Generally, naive subsets (rather than memory subsets) showed larger estimated richness.

To note about this clone: Its target is not known.

Profiling relied on immunoSEQ multiplex PCR, and the TCRdb table lists in-frame clones only, not all of them. Of hundreds of thousands of clones in the sample, around 72% are singletons; the top ten hold about 1.8%. Germline assignment: CDR1 SGHNT and CDR2 YYREEE (reference sequence). CDR3 length: 14 amino acids. V trimming: 4 bases; J trimming: 5 bases; junction bases outside the gene matches: 8. This rearrangement joins TRBV5-4 to TRBJ2-7, with 8 bases identical to TRBD1. The TCR comes from a woman aged 25 to 39 in good health. The sample taken for sequencing was memory CD4+ T cells sorted from blood. The sample's subset: CD45RA-negative fraction. The CDR3 nucleotides are TGTGCCAGCAGCCCGGACAGGGCCGGCCACGAGCAGTACTTC. Translating gives CASSPDRAGHEQYF. Full variable domain (outside the CDR3, taken from reference TRBV5-4 and TRBJ2-7): ETGVTQSPTHLIKTRGQQVTLRCSSQSGHNTVSWYQQALGQGPQFIFQYYREEENGRGNFPPRFSGLQFPNYSSELNVNALELDDSALYLCASSPDRAGHEQYFGPGTRLTVT.